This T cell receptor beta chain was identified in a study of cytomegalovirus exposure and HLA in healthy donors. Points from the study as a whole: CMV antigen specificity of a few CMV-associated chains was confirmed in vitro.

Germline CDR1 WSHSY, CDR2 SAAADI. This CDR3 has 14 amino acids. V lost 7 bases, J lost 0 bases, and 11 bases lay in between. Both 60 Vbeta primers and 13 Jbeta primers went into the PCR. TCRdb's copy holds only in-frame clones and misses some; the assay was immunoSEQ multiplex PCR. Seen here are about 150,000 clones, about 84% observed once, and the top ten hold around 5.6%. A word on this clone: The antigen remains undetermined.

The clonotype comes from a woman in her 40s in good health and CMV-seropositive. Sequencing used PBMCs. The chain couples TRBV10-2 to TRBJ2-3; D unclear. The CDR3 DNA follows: TGCGCCAGCACCCACTCCCGTAGCACAGATACGCAGTATTTT. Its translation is CASTHSRSTDTQYF.